The following is a T cell receptor (beta chain) sequence with its context. This sample stems from a study of blood T cell repertoires in COVID-19. Background on the study: The cDNA or gDNA used as material had been derived from T cells, B-cell-depleted T cells, or PBMCs.

The germline CDR1 and CDR2 sequences are KGHDR and SFDVKD. The CDR3 runs to 12 residues. V lost 3 bases and J 7 bases, leaving 8 bases between the germline ends. As processed by the authors: Amplification of reference gene primers provided the estimated nucleated cell counts. This table comes from immunoSEQ multiplex PCR, and its TCRdb copy is limited to in-frame clones, with some not included. V and J calls and clone size are given by that table; D and trimming were obtained from the DNA. This table holds about 240,000 clones, 80% to 90% found once. Sequencing used peripheral blood. The genes are TRBV24-1 and TRBJ1-2; D might be TRBD1 (5 bases). The TCR sequence derives from a woman between 65 and 79 years old with acute or convalescent COVID-19. The CDR3 is CATSDPGFGYTF. CDR3 DNA sequence: TGTGCCACCAGTGATCCAGGGTTTGGCTACACCTTC.